This T cell receptor (beta chain) came from a study of OX40 agonist ivuxolimab in advanced cancers. Study overall: The mean age was roughly 60 years, ranging from 23 to 79, with approximately 83% of participants male.

Assay: immunoSEQ multiplex PCR; the TCRdb copy retains only in-frame clones and omits some. The data hold 60,000 to 65,000 clones, with roughly 80% observed a single time. The sampling schedule covered blood at baseline, cycle 4 day 1, and cycle 7 day 1. Trimming pared 0 bases from V and 3 bases from J, leaving 9 bases between. Looked up from germline, CDR1 is SGHVS and CDR2 is FQNEAQ. The CDR3 runs 15 residues. The V call is TRBV7-8, the J call TRBJ2-1, with unresolved D. The sequences come from CD4+ or CD8+ T cells sorted from blood, collected in a trial of the OX40 agonist ivuxolimab. The TCR sequence derives from an adult with an advanced solid tumor such as melanoma, head and neck, liver or kidney cancer. DNA for the CDR3: TGTGCCAGCAGCTTAGCGAATCGATTCTACAATGAGCAGTTCTTC. Translation: CASSLANRFYNEQFF.